This T cell receptor beta chain comes out of a study of beta chain features in type 1 diabetes. Every bit of the isolated RNA underwent reverse transcription, so sequencing read expressed TCRB transcripts. Repertoires were generated with immunoSEQ multiplex PCR, while TCRdb's copy carries only in-frame clones and drops some. This sample yields roughly 610,000 clones, of which roughly 16% are seen a single time; around 0.095% belongs to the top ten. The germline V gene encodes CDR1 SNHLY and CDR2 FYNNEI. The CDR3 totals 12 residues. Trimming removed 3 bases from V and 5 bases from J, with 7 bases in between. This clone has just a few counts.

What was sequenced was naive CD4+ T cells from blood. This sequence joins TRBV2 and TRBJ2-5; D gene uncertain. The clonotype was recovered from a young man in good health. In nucleotides, the CDR3 is TGTGCCAGCAGTGACCGGTGGGAGACCCAGTACTTC. It is translated as CASSDRWETQYF.